This TCR beta chain is drawn from a study of blood T cells in healthy people across ages (dated by TCRdb to between 2015 and 2016). As for the study more broadly: In model experiments, roughly one uniquely barcoded TCR beta cDNA molecule per two T cells was captured by template switching. The donors were split into four age groups: young (average around 15 years), middle-aged (around 37), aged (62) and long-lived (over 80). To avoid experimental bias, donors of different ages were distributed randomly across sequencing lanes. For two donors (one aged 18 to 29 and one aged 80 or older), the study analyzed two additional independent replicas of 1 million unique cDNA reads from the same blood draw. The study measured age-related changes in TCR beta repertoire diversity using deep sequencing normalized with unique cDNA molecular identifiers.

This clonotype was seen only a few times. Its antigen is still unknown. Per-base quality was not reported, and no clone a single base away is much larger than it. CDR1 LNHNV and CDR2 YYDKDF are derived from the germline V gene (reference sequence). Inclusive of the bounding cysteine and phenylalanine, the CDR3 is 12 residues long. The retained sequence is limited to the CDR3, 36 bases, with the frame set at the first base. What the authors observed across the whole study: There was a strong correlation between observed TCR beta diversity and the percentage of naive T cells measured by flow cytometry. The CMV infection status of donors was not known, potentially confounding age-related changes in expanded clonotypes. Conclusive comparison of naive and antigen-experienced compartments was prevented by the profiling of bulk unsorted PBMCs. Observed TCR beta diversity per million T cells fell roughly linearly with age, and a significant reduction was already apparent by age roughly 41. Estimates of total diversity from one million sequenced T cells were regarded as lower bounds and underestimates. Compared with the aged group, the long-lived group had more naive CD4+ T cells, fewer expanded clones and increased TCR diversity, a pattern suggesting age selection.

Library preparation used 5' RACE. For sequencing, an Illumina HiSeq 2500 was employed. A second PCR of about 7 to 12 cycles was performed with a sample-barcoded 5' primer and a J-beta primer mix. A template-switch 5' adaptor carrying 12 random nucleotides introduced a unique molecular identifier onto each TCR beta cDNA molecule. At least 2.5 million CDR3-containing paired-end reads were obtained from each sample. First-strand cDNA synthesis was performed from all RNA using the Mint cDNA synthesis kit, with priming by a TRBC-specific oligonucleotide. Following uracil-DNA glycosylase treatment, all cDNA underwent a first 18-cycle PCR with the universal primers M1SS and BC2_uni_R. Processing in the source paper ran as follows. Normalization of each sample was performed by random selection of 1 million high-quality reads, each carrying a distinct molecular identifier. Reads with shared molecular identifiers were discarded instead of being binned into consensus sequences. MiTCR, run with a Q25 quality threshold and the strictest error-elimination algorithm, handled CDR3 identification, clonotype clustering and error correction. Lower-bound total TCR beta diversity was estimated with a nonparametric unseen species model using Euler transformation. Through fastp at Q25 and MiXCR, TCRdb rebuilt clones from the public reads, retaining in-frame beta chains. For every CDR3 protein sequence, its rows merge into one entry that carries the most common genes and DNA. The V and J calls were not made by the authors but by TCRdb's processing. Across this sample there are under 2 million distinct CDR3 sequences, with 34% seen only once. Of the sample, roughly 10% falls within the top ten clones.

Systemically healthy Caucasian individuals from Russia, 35 to 50 in total and aged roughly 6 to 100 years, were included as donors. Ten milliliters of peripheral blood were drawn from each donor into EDTA-treated Vacutainer tubes. PBMCs were isolated by Ficoll-Paque density-gradient centrifugation, with at least 6 million obtained per sample. Trizol reagent was used to extract total RNA from PBMCs, with at least 5 micrograms per sample. For every donor, an aliquot of PBMCs went through flow cytometry to measure the percentages of naive CD45RAhigh/CD27high T cells. The chain is encoded by TRBV15 joined to TRBJ2-5; too little of a D gene remains to name it. The J call may be mistaken, given a closer DNA end match to TRBJ2-7. Sequencing was done on a sample of blood. This TCR derives from a woman in her 30s in good health. The CDR3 in this case is CATSSTSLEQYF. The DNA sequence follows: TGTGCCACCAGTTCGACTTCTCTCGAGCAGTACTTC.